Listed below are T cell receptor beta chains from one sample, sequenced in a study of neurological immune-mediated disorders. TCRdb reprocessed the 5' RACE reads with MiXCR, giving one entry per CDR3 protein. The sample has some 80,000 distinct CDR3 sequences, around 4.5% seen once. The sample was PBMCs. The source of these receptors is a woman aged 55-70 years with multiple sclerosis. Each CDR3 is given with its conserved first and last residue. A D gene is named only where the DNA matches it firmly. Where a row states a size, it is once, few, many or the class of an expanded clone; other rows omit it.

V gene	J gene	D gene	clone size	CDR3 protein	CDR3 DNA
TRBV20-1	TRBJ2-1	TRBD2	many	CSASALAGGGNEQFF	TGCAGTGCTAGCGCACTAGCGGGGGGTGGTAATGAGCAGTTCTTC
TRBV20-1	TRBJ1-1	-	many	CSASSLGDTLNTEAFF	TGCAGTGCCAGTAGTTTGGGGGACACTTTGAACACTGAAGCTTTCTTT
TRBV7-9	TRBJ2-5	-	many	CASSLVRPVTGETQYF	TGTGCCAGCAGCTTAGTTCGGCCAGTCACGGGGGAGACCCAGTACTTC
TRBV6-5	TRBJ2-7	-	many	CASSPGTKKEQYF	TGTGCCAGCAGTCCTGGGACCAAAAAGGAGCAGTACTTC
TRBV5-1	TRBJ1-4	-	many	CASSPDLGGNEKLFF	TGCGCCAGCAGCCCCGACCTAGGGGGAAATGAAAAACTGTTTTTT
TRBV20-1	TRBJ1-5	TRBD1	many	CSARDLSGGQPQHF	TGCAGTGCTAGAGATCTATCAGGGGGCCAGCCCCAGCATTTT
TRBV4-1	TRBJ2-5	-	-	CANSQGFSMGFETQYF	TGTGCCAACAGCCAAGGATTCTCCATGGGGTTCGAGACCCAGTACTTC
TRBV24-1	TRBJ2-3	-	many	CATSESGGSTDTQYF	TGTGCCACCAGTGAGTCGGGGGGCAGCACAGATACGCAGTATTTT
TRBV7-9	TRBJ1-2	TRBD1	many	CASSGQGHYGYTF	TGTGCCAGCAGCGGACAGGGTCACTATGGCTACACCTTC
TRBV5-1	TRBJ1-2	TRBD1	many	CASSLGQGNGYTF	TGCGCCAGCAGCCTGGGACAGGGTAACGGCTACACCTTC
TRBV11-2	TRBJ2-1	-	many	CASSPGAGNTYNEQFF	TGTGCCAGCAGCCCCGGTGCAGGTAATACCTACAATGAGCAGTTCTTC
TRBV5-1	TRBJ1-1	-	many	CASRRGAGARNTEAFF	TGCGCCAGCAGGAGAGGCGCAGGGGCGCGGAACACTGAAGCTTTCTTT
TRBV20-1	TRBJ1-6	-	many	CSAREGSSYNSPLHF	TGCAGTGCTAGAGAGGGCAGCTCCTATAATTCACCCCTCCACTTT
TRBV4-1	TRBJ2-6	-	-	CASSHGLGPISGANVLTF	TGCGCCAGCAGCCATGGGTTAGGCCCGATCTCTGGGGCCAACGTCCTGACTTTC
TRBV7-9	TRBJ1-1	-	many	CASSPPPGPEGTEAFF	TGTGCCAGCAGCCCACCCCCGGGACCCGAGGGCACTGAAGCTTTCTTT
TRBV20-1	TRBJ2-7	-	many	CSARVTSQDQYF	TGCAGTGCTAGAGTAACCTCACAGGACCAGTACTTC
TRBV3-1	TRBJ1-4	TRBD1	many	CASSQVNRGNANEKLFF	TGTGCCAGCAGCCAAGTGAACAGGGGGAATGCTAATGAAAAACTGTTTTTT
TRBV20-1	TRBJ2-3	TRBD2	few	CSANLAGNTDTQYF	TGCAGTGCTAACCTAGCGGGCAACACAGATACGCAGTATTTT
TRBV28	TRBJ1-1	-	many	CASSRTRRGTEAFF	TGTGCCAGCAGTAGAACCCGCAGGGGCACTGAAGCTTTCTTT
TRBV20-1	TRBJ2-2	-	many	CSASVQGKIGELFF	TGCAGTGCTAGTGTGCAGGGTAAAATCGGGGAGCTGTTTTTT
TRBV11-2	TRBJ2-7	TRBD2	many	CASSLDRGSGVSYEQYF	TGTGCCAGCAGCTTAGATCGGGGTAGCGGGGTTTCCTACGAGCAGTACTTC
TRBV28	TRBJ2-7	TRBD2	many	CASIRGGRGEQYF	TGTGCCAGCATCCGGGGGGGTAGGGGGGAGCAGTACTTC
TRBV12-3/TRBV12-4	TRBJ1-2	-	many	CASSPSPGDLYGYTF	TGTGCCAGCAGCCCGAGTCCAGGGGACCTCTATGGCTACACCTTC
TRBV29-1	TRBJ1-5	-	many	CSVGGWGQPQHF	TGCAGCGTTGGAGGGTGGGGACAGCCCCAGCATTTT
TRBV20-1	TRBJ2-3	TRBD1	many	CSAGGTGGLTDTQYF	TGCAGTGCTGGGGGGACAGGGGGACTCACAGATACGCAGTATTTT
TRBV20-1	TRBJ1-1	-	many	CSARVPGINTEAFF	TGCAGTGCTAGAGTACCGGGGATCAACACTGAAGCTTTCTTT
TRBV6-5	TRBJ2-2	-	many	CASSYSANPNTGELFF	TGTGCCAGCAGTTACTCGGCAAATCCGAACACCGGGGAGCTGTTTTTT
TRBV20-1	TRBJ1-2	TRBD1	many	CSASPGQGVGGYTF	TGCAGTGCTAGCCCGGGACAGGGTGTCGGTGGCTACACCTTC
TRBV3-1	TRBJ2-7	-	many	CASSLLTSSEQYF	TGTGCCAGCAGTCTCCTAACTAGCAGCGAGCAGTACTTC
TRBV7-2	TRBJ1-1	-	-	CASSSDTVNTEAFF	TGTGCCAGCAGCTCTGACACGGTGAACACTGAAGCTTTCTTT
TRBV20-1	TRBJ1-3	-	many	CSARDPQTGTGNTIYF	TGCAGTGCTAGAGATCCCCAGACCGGTACTGGAAACACCATATATTTT
TRBV20-1	TRBJ2-5	-	many	CSAMEGQVTQYF	TGCAGTGCTATGGAGGGGCAGGTGACCCAGTACTTC
TRBV20-1	TRBJ1-2	-	many	CSAPPMGTQAVYTF	TGCAGTGCCCCCCCCATGGGGACACAGGCAGTCTACACCTTC
TRBV6-1	TRBJ1-5	TRBD1	many	CASSEAHRGLLLGNQPQHF	TGTGCCAGCAGTGAAGCTCACAGGGGGCTGCTACTAGGAAATCAGCCCCAGCATTTT
TRBV18	TRBJ1-1	-	many	CASSPPRGNTEAFF	TGTGCCAGCTCACCACCGAGGGGAAACACTGAAGCTTTCTTT
TRBV20-1	TRBJ2-5	TRBD1	many	CSASARDRGIQETQYF	TGCAGTGCTAGCGCCCGAGACAGGGGGATTCAAGAGACCCAGTACTTC
TRBV27	TRBJ2-7	-	many	CASSLIGQSYEQYF	TGTGCCAGCAGTTTAATAGGACAGTCCTACGAGCAGTACTTC
TRBV3-1	TRBJ2-2	-	many	CASSQAPPGTPNTGELFF	TGTGCCAGCAGCCAAGCCCCTCCCGGGACACCGAACACCGGGGAGCTGTTTTTT
TRBV11-2	TRBJ2-3	-	many	CASSPYTDTQYF	TGTGCCAGCAGCCCCTACACAGATACGCAGTATTTT
TRBV15	TRBJ1-2	-	many	CATSRGGRDGYTF	TGTGCCACCAGCAGAGGAGGGAGGGATGGCTACACCTTC
TRBV11-3	TRBJ2-2	TRBD2	-	CASSRTSGVLNTGELFF	TGTGCCAGCAGCCGGACTAGCGGGGTTCTGAACACCGGGGAGCTGTTTTTT
TRBV7-9	TRBJ1-2	TRBD1	-	CASSSGQGDYGYTF	TGTGCCAGCAGCTCAGGACAGGGGGACTATGGCTACACCTTC
TRBV6-1	TRBJ2-3	-	many	CASSEGRTDTQYF	TGTGCCAGCAGTGAGGGGCGCACAGATACGCAGTATTTT
TRBV5-1	TRBJ1-2	TRBD1	many	CASSLMQGASENHYGYTF	TGCGCCAGCAGCTTGATGCAGGGGGCGTCCGAAAACCACTATGGCTACACCTTC
TRBV5-1	TRBJ2-5	TRBD2	many	CASSPPNSGGAETQYF	TGCGCCAGCAGCCCGCCTAATAGCGGGGGGGCGGAGACCCAGTACTTC
TRBV15	TRBJ2-7	-	many	CATSRQDHEQYF	TGTGCCACCAGCCGACAGGACCACGAGCAGTACTTC
TRBV7-9	TRBJ2-3	-	many	CASVSGNTQYF	TGTGCCAGCGTGTCGGGGAATACGCAGTATTTT
TRBV27	TRBJ2-4	-	many	CASSLYYTWGYIQYF	TGTGCCAGCAGTTTATACTACACTTGGGGGTACATTCAGTACTTC
TRBV7-2	TRBJ2-3	TRBD2	many	CASSLAPGTSGATDTQYF	TGTGCCAGCAGCTTAGCCCCCGGGACTAGCGGGGCCACAGATACGCAGTATTTT
TRBV27	TRBJ2-1	-	many	CATWSYNEQFF	TGTGCCACCTGGTCCTACAATGAGCAGTTCTTC
TRBV28	TRBJ2-7	TRBD1	many	CASTLPGTGVHEQYF	TGTGCCAGCACCCTTCCGGGGACAGGGGTCCACGAGCAGTACTTC
TRBV5-6	TRBJ1-5	-	many	CASSLSDNQPQHF	TGTGCCAGCAGCTTGTCCGACAATCAGCCCCAGCATTTT
TRBV28	TRBJ1-2	-	many	CASSDQLGKENYGYTF	TGTGCCAGTTCCGACCAACTGGGGAAAGAAAACTATGGCTACACCTTC
TRBV5-1	TRBJ2-7	-	many	CASSLVGGGFYEQYF	TGCGCCAGCAGCTTGGTGGGCGGCGGTTTCTACGAGCAGTACTTC